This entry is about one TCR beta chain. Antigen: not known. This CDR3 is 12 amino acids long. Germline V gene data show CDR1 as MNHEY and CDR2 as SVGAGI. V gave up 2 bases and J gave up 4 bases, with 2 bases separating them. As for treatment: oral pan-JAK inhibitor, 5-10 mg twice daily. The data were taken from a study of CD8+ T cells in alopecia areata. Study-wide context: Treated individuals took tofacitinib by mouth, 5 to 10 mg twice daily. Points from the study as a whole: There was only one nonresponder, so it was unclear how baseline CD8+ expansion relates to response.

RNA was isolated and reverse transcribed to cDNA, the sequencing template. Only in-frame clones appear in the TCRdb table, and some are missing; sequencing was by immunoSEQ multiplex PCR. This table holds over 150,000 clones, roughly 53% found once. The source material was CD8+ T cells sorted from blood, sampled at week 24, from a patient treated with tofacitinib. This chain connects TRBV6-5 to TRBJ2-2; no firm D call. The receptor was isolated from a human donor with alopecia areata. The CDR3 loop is CASSYVTGELFF. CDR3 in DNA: TGTGCCAGCAGTTACGTCACCGGGGAGCTGTTTTTT.